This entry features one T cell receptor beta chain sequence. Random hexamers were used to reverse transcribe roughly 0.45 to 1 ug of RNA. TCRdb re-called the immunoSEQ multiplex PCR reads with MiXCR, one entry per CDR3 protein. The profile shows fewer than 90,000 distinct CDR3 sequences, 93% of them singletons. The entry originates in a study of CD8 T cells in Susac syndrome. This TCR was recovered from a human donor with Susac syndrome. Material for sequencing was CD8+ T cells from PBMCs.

CDR3 amino acids: CASSPRQFQETQYF. The CDR3 DNA is TGTGCCAGCAGTCCACGACAGTTCCAAGAGACCCAGTACTTC. V and J are TRBV27 and TRBJ2-5; D may be TRBD1 (5 bases). Trimming took 5 bases from V and 1 from J, leaving 11 bases between them. CDR1 is MNHEY and CDR2 is SMNVEV in the germline V gene (reference sequence). This CDR3 is 14 amino acids long.